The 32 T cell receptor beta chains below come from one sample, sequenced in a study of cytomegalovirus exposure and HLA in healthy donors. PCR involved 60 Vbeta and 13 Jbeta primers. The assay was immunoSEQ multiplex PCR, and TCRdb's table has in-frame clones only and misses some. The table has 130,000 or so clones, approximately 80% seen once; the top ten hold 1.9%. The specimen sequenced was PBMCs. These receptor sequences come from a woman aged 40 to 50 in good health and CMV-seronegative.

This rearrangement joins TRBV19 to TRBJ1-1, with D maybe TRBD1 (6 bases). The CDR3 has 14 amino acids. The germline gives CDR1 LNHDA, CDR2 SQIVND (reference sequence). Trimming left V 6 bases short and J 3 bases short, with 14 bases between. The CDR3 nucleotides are TGTGCCAGTAGAATTCGGGACACTTACACTGAAGCTTTCTTT. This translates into CASRIRDTYTEAFF.

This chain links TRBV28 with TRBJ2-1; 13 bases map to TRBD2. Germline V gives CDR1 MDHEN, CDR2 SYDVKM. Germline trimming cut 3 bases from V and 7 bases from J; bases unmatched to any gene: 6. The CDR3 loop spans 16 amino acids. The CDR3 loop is CASSLGGLAGKNEQFF. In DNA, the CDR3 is TGTGCCAGCAGTTTGGGGGGACTAGCGGGAAAAAATGAGCAGTTCTTC.

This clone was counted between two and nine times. CDR3 sequence (DNA): TGTGCCAGCAGCCTAATGGGAGTTGAGCAGTTCTTC. Residues: CASSLMGVEQFF. The rearrangement uses TRBV11-2 and TRBJ2-1; perhaps TRBD2 as D (5 bases). CDR1 and CDR2 (germline): SGHAT, FQNNGV. The V gene lost 5 bases and the J gene lost 9 bases, with 11 bases spanning the gap. This CDR3 has 12 residues.

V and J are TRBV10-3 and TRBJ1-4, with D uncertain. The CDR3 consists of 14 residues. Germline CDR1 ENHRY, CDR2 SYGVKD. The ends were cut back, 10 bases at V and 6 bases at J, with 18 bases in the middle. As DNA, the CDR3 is TGTGCCACCCGCGGCTTACCTCGGGATGAAAAACTGTTTTTT. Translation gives CATRGLPRDEKLFF.

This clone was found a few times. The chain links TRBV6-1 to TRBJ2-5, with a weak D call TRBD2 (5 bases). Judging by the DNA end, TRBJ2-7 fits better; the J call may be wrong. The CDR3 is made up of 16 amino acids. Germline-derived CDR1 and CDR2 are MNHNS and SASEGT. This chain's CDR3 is CASSEPRPGSSYEQYF. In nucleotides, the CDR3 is TGTGCCAGCAGTGAACCGCGGCCGGGGAGCTCCTACGAGCAGTACTTC.

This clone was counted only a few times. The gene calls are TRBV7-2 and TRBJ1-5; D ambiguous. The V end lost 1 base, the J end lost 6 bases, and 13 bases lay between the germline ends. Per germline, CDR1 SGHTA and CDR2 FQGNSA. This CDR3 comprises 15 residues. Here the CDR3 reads CASSLVDSGVQPQHF. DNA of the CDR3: TGTGCCAGCAGCTTAGTTGATAGCGGGGTTCAGCCCCAGCATTTT.

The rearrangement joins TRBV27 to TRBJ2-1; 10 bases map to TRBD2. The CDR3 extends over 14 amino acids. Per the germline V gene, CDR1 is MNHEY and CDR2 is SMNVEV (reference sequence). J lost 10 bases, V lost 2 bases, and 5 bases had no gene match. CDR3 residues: CASSLLAGAGEQFF. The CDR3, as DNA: TGTGCCAGCAGTTTACTAGCGGGAGCTGGGGAGCAGTTCTTC.

CDR3 coding DNA: TGTGCCAGCAGTCTCCAAGGGCCTAGCGGGACCTACGAGCAGTACTTC. It specifies CASSLQGPSGTYEQYF. The chain carries TRBV27 and TRBJ2-7, with 9 bases aligning to TRBD2. The CDR3 extends over 16 amino acids. The trim removed 5 bases at V and 2 bases at J, leaving 10 bases unmatched. Germline V gene data show CDR1 as MNHEY and CDR2 as SMNVEV (reference sequence).

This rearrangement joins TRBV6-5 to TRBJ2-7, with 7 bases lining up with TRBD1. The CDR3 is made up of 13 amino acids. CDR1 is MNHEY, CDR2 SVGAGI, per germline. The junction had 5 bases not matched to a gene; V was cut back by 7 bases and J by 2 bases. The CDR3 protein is CASMLQGAYEQYF. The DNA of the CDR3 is TGTGCCAGCATGTTGCAGGGGGCCTACGAGCAGTACTTC.

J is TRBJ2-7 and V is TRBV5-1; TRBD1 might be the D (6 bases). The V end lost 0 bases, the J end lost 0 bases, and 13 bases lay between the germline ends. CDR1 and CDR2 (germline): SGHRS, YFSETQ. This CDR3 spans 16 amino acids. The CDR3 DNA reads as TGCGCCAGCAGCTTGGATACAGGGACCCTCTCCTACGAGCAGTACTTC. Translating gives CASSLDTGTLSYEQYF.

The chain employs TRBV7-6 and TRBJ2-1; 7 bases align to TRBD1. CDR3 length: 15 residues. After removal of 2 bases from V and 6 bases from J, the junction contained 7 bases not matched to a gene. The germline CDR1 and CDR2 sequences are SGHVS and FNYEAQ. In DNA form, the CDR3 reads TGTGCCAGCAGCTTACTTCCTGAGGGGGCCAATGAGCAGTTCTTC. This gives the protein CASSLLPEGANEQFF.

As DNA, the CDR3 is TGTGCCAGCAGTTTAATCGCCAGCCAAGAGACCCAGTACTTC. It yields the protein CASSLIASQETQYF. J is TRBJ2-5 and V is TRBV28; D is unresolved. V lost 2 bases, J lost 1 base, and 8 bases lay in between. The length of the CDR3 is 14 residues. Per the germline V gene, CDR1 is MDHEN and CDR2 is SYDVKM. Full variable domain (remainder filled in from reference TRBV28 and TRBJ2-5): DVKVTQSSRYLVKRTGEKVFLECVQDMDHENMFWYRQDPGLGLRLIYFSYDVKMKEKGDIPEGYSVSREKKERFSLILESASTNQTSMYLCASSLIASQETQYFGPGTRLLVL.

This CDR3 is CASSPTVSYGYTF. In DNA form, the CDR3 reads TGTGCCAGCAGCCCGACAGTCTCCTATGGCTACACCTTC. This chain connects TRBV14 to TRBJ1-2, with a weak D call TRBD1 (5 bases). Per germline, CDR1 SGHDN and CDR2 FVKESK. Trimming stripped 4 bases from V and 4 bases from J, with 10 bases between. The CDR3 contains 13 residues.

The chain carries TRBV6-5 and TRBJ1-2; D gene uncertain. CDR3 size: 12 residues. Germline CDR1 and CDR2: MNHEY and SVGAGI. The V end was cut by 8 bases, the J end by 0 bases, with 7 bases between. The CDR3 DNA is TGTGCCAGCGCGAGGGCTAACTATGGCTACACCTTC. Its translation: CASARANYGYTF.

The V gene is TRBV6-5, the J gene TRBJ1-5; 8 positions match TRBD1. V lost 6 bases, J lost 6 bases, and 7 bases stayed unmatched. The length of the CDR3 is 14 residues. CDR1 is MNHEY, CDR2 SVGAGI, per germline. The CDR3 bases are TGTGCCAGCAGCTCCGACAGGGGACGTCAGCCCCAGCATTTT. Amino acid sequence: CASSSDRGRQPQHF.

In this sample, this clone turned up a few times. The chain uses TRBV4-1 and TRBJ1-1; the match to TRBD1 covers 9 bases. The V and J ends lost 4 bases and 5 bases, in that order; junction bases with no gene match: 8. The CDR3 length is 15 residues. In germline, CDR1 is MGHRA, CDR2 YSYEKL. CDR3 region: CASSLQGQGWTEAFF. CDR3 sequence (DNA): TGCGCCAGCAGCCTACAGGGACAGGGTTGGACTGAAGCTTTCTTT.

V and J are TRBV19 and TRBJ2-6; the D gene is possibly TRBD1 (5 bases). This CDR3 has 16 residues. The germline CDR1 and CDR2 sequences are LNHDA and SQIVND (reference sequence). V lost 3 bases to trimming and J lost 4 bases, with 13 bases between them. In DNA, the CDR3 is TGTGCCAGTAGTATGGTTGGGGCTTCCGGGGCCAACGTCCTGACTTTC. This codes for CASSMVGASGANVLTF.

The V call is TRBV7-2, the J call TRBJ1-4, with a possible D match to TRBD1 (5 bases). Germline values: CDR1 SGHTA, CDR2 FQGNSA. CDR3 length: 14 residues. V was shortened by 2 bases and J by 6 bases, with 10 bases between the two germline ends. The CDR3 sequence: CASSLSRVHEKLFF. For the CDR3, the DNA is TGTGCCAGCAGCTTATCCAGGGTGCATGAAAAACTGTTTTTT.

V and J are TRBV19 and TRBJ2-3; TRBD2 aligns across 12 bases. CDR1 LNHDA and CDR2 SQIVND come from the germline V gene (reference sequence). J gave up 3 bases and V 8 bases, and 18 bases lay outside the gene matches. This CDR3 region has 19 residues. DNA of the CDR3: TGTGCCAGTTCCTTAAGACTAGCGGGAGTAGTTGGGGGGACAGATACGCAGTATTTT. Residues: CASSLRLAGVVGGTDTQYF.

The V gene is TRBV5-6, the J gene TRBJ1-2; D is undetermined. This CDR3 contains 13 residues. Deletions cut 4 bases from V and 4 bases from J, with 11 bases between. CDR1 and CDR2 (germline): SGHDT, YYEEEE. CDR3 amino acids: CASSLSSPYGYTF. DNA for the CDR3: TGTGCCAGCAGCCTCTCAAGCCCCTATGGCTACACCTTC.

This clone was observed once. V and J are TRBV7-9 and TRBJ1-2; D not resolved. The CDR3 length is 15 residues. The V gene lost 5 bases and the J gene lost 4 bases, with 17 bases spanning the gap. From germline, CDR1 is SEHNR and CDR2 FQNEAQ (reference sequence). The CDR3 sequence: CASSEGVGFPYGYTF. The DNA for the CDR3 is TGTGCCAGCAGCGAAGGAGTTGGTTTCCCCTATGGCTACACCTTC.

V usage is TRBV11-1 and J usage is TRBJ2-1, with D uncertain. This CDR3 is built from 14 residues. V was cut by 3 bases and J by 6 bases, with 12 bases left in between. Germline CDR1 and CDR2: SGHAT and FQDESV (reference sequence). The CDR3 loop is CASSFIGSGNEQFF. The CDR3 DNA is TGTGCCAGCAGCTTTATTGGTTCGGGCAATGAGCAGTTCTTC.

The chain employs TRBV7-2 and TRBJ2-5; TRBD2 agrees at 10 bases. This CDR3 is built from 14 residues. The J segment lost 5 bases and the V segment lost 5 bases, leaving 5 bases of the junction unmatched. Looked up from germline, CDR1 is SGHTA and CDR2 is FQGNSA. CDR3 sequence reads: CASSRSGRGETQYF. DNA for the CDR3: TGTGCCAGCAGCCGAAGCGGGAGGGGGGAGACCCAGTACTTC.

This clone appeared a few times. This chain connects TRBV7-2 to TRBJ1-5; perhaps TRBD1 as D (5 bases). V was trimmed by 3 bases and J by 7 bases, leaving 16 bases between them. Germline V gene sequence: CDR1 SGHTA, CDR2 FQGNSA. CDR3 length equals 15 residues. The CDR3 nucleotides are TGTGCCAGCAGCTTTAGGGCACAGGACGGACAGCCCCAGCATTTT. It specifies CASSFRAQDGQPQHF.

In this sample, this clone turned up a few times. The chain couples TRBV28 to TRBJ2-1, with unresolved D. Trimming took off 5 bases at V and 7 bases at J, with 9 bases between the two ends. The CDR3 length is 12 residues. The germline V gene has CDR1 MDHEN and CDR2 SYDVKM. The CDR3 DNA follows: TGTGCCAGCAGTGCCGTCGGGAATGAGCAGTTCTTC. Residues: CASSAVGNEQFF.

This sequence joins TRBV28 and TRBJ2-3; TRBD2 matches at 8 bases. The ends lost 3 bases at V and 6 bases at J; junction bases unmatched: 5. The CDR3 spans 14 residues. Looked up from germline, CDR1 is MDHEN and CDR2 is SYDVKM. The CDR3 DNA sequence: TGTGCCAGCAGTTTCACTGCTAGCGGGGATACGCAGTATTTT. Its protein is CASSFTASGDTQYF.

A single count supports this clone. The DNA for the CDR3 is TGTGCCAGCAGCTACCGGACTAGCGGGAGTTCAGATACGCAGTATTTT. It yields the protein CASSYRTSGSSDTQYF. The V gene is TRBV7-9, the J gene TRBJ2-3; 13 bases map to TRBD2. The CDR3 length is 16 residues. J gave up 4 bases and V 4 bases, and 5 bases lay outside the gene matches. Looked up from germline, CDR1 is SEHNR and CDR2 is FQNEAQ (reference sequence).

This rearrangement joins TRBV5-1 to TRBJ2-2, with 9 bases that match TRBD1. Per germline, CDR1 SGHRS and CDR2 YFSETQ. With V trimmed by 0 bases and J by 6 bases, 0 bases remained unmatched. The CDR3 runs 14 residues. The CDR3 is CASSLGTGAGELFF. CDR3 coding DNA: TGCGCCAGCAGCTTGGGGACAGGGGCCGGGGAGCTGTTTTTT.

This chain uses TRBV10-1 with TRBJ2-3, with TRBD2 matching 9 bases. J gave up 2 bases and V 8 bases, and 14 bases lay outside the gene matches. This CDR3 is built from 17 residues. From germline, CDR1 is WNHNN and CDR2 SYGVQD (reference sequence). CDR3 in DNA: TGCGCCAGCTTTGGCGGGAGGGAGGGCTATAACACAGATACGCAGTATTTT. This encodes CASFGGREGYNTDTQYF.

In DNA, the CDR3 is TGTGCCAGCAGCTACAACAATGAGCAGTTCTTC. Translation gives CASSYNNEQFF. This chain joins TRBV7-6 and TRBJ2-1, with D uncertain. The germline V gene encodes CDR1 SGHVS and CDR2 FNYEAQ. Trimming removed 4 bases from V and 5 bases from J, with 3 bases in between. CDR3 length equals 11 residues.

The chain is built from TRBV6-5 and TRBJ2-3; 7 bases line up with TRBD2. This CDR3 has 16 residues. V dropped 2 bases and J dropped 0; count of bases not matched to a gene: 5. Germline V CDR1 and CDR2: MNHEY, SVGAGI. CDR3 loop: CASSYAAGTSTDTQYF. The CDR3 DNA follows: TGTGCCAGCAGTTACGCAGCGGGGACTAGCACAGATACGCAGTATTTT.

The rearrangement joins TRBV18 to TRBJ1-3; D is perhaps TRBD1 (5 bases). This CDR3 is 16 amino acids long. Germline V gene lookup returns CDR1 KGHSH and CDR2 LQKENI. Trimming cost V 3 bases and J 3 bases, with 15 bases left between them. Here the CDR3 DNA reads TGTGCCAGCTCACCCTCCCAGGGTAGGAGTGGAAACACCATATATTTT. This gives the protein CASSPSQGRSGNTIYF.